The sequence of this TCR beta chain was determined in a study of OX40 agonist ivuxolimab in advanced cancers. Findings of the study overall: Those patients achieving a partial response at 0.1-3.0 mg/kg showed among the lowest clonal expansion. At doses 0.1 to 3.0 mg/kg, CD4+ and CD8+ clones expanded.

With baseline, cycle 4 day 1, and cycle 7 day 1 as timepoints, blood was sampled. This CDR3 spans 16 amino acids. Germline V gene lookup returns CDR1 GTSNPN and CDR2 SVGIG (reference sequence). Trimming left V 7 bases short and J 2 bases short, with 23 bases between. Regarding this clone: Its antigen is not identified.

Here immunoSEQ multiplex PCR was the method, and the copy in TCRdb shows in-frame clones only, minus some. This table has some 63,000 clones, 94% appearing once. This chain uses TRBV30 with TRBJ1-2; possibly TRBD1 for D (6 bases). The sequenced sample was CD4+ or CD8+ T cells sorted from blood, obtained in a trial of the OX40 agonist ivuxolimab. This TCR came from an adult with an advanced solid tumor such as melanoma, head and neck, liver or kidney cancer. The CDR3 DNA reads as TGTGCCTCCCCCCTTCGTGACAGGTCCGTCAACTATGGCTACACCTTC. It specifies CASPLRDRSVNYGYTF.